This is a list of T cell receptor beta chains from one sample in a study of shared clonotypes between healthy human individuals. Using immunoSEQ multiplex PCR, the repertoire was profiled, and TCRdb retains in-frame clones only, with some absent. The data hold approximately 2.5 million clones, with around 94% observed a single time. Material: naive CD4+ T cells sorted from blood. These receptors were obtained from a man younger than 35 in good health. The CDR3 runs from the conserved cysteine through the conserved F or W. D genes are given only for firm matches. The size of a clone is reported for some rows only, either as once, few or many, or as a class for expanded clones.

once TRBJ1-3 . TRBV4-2 CASSQDESSGNTIYF TGTGCCAGCAGCCAAGACGAAAGCTCTGGAAACACCATATATTTT
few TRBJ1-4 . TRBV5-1 CASSLFGGPNEKLFF TGCGCCAGCAGCTTGTTTGGGGGCCCCAATGAAAAACTGTTTTTT
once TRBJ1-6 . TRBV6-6 CAAGRTDSYNSPLHF TGTGCCGCAGGGAGGACGGACTCCTATAATTCACCCCTCCACTTT
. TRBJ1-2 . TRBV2 CASSEGAVWTEGYTF TGTGCCAGCAGTGAGGGGGCCGTTTGGACGGAGGGCTACACCTTC
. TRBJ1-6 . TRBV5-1 CASRGGDETYNSPLHF TGCGCCAGCAGGGGGGGGGACGAGACCTATAATTCACCCCTCCACTTT
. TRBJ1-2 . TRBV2 CASSGQGASYGYTF TGTGCCAGCAGTGGCCAGGGAGCCTCCTACGGCTACACCTTC
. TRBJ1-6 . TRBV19 CASSISRENSPLHF TGTGCCAGTAGTATCTCCCGAGAGAATTCACCCCTCCACTTT
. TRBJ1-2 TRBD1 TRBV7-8 CASSVTGDNYGYTF TGTGCCAGCAGCGTAACAGGGGATAACTATGGCTACACCTTC
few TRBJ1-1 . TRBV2 CASKLPDRVTEAFF TGTGCCAGCAAGTTACCAGATCGTGTAACTGAAGCTTTCTTT
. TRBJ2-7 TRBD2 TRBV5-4 CASSLDSGASYEQYF TGTGCCAGCAGCTTGGACAGCGGGGCGTCCTACGAGCAGTACTTC
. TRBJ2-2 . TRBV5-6 CASSLGLGELFF TGTGCCAGCAGCTTAGGACTCGGGGAGCTGTTTTTT
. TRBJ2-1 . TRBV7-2 CASSSGGKDNEQFF TGTGCCAGCAGCTCTGGCGGGAAAGACAATGAGCAGTTCTTC
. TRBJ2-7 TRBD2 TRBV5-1 CASSLGALAGYEQYF TGCGCCAGCAGCTTGGGGGCACTAGCGGGGTACGAGCAGTACTTC
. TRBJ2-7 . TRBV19 CASTPSILGFPYEQYF TGTGCCAGTACCCCCTCCATCCTGGGATTTCCCTACGAGCAGTACTTC
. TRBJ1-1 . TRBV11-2 CASSLVPGRGNTEAFF TGTGCCAGCAGCTTAGTACCAGGCCGAGGGAACACTGAAGCTTTCTTT
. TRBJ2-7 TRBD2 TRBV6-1 CASSDPVGSIAGGFYEQYF TGTGCCAGCAGTGATCCGGTGGGCAGTATAGCGGGAGGGTTCTACGAGCAGTACTTC
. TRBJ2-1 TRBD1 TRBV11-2 CASSPSRGRINEQFF TGTGCCAGCAGCCCATCAAGGGGGCGTATAAATGAGCAGTTCTTC
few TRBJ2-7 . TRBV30 CAWSVGSYEQYF TGTGCCTGGAGTGTAGGGTCCTACGAGCAGTACTTC
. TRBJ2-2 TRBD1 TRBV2 CASSGTGIFGELFF TGTGCCAGCAGTGGGACAGGGATTTTCGGGGAGCTGTTTTTT
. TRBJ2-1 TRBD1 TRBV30 CAWSVRQGAYNEQFF TGTGCCTGGAGTGTACGACAGGGGGCGTACAATGAGCAGTTCTTC
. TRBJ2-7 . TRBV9 CASSVGGVSYEQYF TGTGCCAGCAGCGTAGGCGGGGTCTCCTACGAGCAGTACTTC
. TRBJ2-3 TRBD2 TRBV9 CASSVRSGILGSTDTQYF TGTGCCAGCAGCGTACGTAGCGGGATACTCGGTAGCACAGATACGCAGTATTTT
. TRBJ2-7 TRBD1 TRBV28 CASRTSGTGGVEQYF TGTGCCAGCAGAACCTCCGGGACAGGGGGCGTCGAGCAGTACTTC
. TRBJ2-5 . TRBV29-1 CSAGGAQETQYF TGCAGCGCTGGGGGGGCCCAAGAGACCCAGTACTTC
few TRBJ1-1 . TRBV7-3 CASSPQGGVNTEAFF TGTGCCAGCAGCCCACAGGGTGGGGTGAACACTGAAGCTTTCTTT
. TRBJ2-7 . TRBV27 CASSLGRGPTYEQYF TGTGCCAGCAGTTTAGGGCGGGGGCCCACCTACGAGCAGTACTTC
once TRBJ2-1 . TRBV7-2 CANSLKNAASSYNEQFF TGTGCCAACAGCTTAAAGAATGCAGCGAGCTCCTACAATGAGCAGTTCTTC
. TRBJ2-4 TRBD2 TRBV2 CASSESRGGLYF TGTGCCAGCAGTGAATCGCGGGGGGGCCTGTACTTC
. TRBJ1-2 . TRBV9 CASSVGSANYGYTF TGTGCCAGCAGCGTAGGATCGGCTAACTATGGCTACACCTTC
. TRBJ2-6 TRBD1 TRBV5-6 CASSPPGQVSPGANVLTF TGTGCCAGCAGCCCGCCGGGACAGGTTTCCCCTGGGGCCAACGTCCTGACTTTC
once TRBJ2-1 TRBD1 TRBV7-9 CASSLDQRQGVFF TGTGCCAGCAGCTTAGATCAGAGACAGGGGGTGTTCTTC
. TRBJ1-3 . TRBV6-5 CASIGGRRNTIYF TGTGCCAGCATTGGGGGCAGAAGAAACACCATATATTTT
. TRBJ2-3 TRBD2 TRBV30 CAWSVVAGGTDTQYF TGTGCCTGGAGTGTAGTGGCGGGGGGCACAGATACGCAGTATTTT
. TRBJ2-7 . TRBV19 CASRSMGPSYEQYF TGTGCCAGTAGGAGTATGGGACCTTCCTACGAGCAGTACTTC
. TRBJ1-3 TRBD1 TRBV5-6 CASSQDREPGNTIYF TGTGCCAGCAGCCAGGACAGGGAACCTGGAAACACCATATATTTT
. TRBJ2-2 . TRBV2 CASRGDGRNTGELFF TGTGCCAGCAGGGGGGACGGTCGGAACACCGGGGAGCTGTTTTTT
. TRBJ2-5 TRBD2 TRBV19 CARMIAGAPQGTQYF TGTGCCAGGATGATAGCGGGAGCCCCCCAAGGGACCCAGTACTTC
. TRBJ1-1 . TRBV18 CASSPGGRATEAFF TGTGCCAGCTCACCAGGTGGCAGGGCCACTGAAGCTTTCTTT
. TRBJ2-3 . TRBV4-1 CASSQDGYSTDTQYF TGCGCCAGCAGCCAAGACGGGTATAGCACAGATACGCAGTATTTT
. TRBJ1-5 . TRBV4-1 CASSQDRVQPQHF TGCGCCAGCAGCCAAGATCGGGTACAGCCCCAGCATTTT
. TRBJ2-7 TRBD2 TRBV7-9 CASSHPGGPNEQYF TGTGCCAGCAGCCATCCGGGAGGCCCCAACGAGCAGTACTTC
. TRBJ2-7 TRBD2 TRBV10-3 CAIRSGTESSYEQYF TGTGCCATCAGAAGCGGGACCGAGAGCTCCTACGAGCAGTACTTC
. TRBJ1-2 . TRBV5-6 CASSLSGRYTNYGYTF TGTGCCAGCAGCTTGAGTGGAAGATACACTAACTATGGCTACACCTTC
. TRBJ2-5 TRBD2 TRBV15 CATSRLYPLAGVETQYF TGTGCCACCAGCAGACTCTACCCACTAGCGGGGGTGGAGACCCAGTACTTC
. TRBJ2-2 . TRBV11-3 CASSLRMGANGELFF TGTGCCAGCAGCCTTAGGATGGGGGCGAACGGGGAGCTGTTTTTT
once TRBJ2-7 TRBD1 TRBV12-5 CASGLVRTGPGSYEQYF TGTGCTAGTGGTTTGGTCAGGACAGGCCCGGGCTCCTACGAGCAGTACTTC
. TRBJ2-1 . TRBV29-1 CSVAVGGSYNEQFF TGCAGCGTCGCTGTGGGTGGCTCCTACAATGAGCAGTTCTTC
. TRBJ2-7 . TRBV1 CTSSQEISAGKMVVYEQYF TGCACCAGCAGCCAAGAGATCTCGGCAGGAAAGATGGTGGTGTACGAGCAGTACTTC
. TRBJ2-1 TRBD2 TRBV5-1 CASEGPGTSGYNEQFF TGCGCCAGCGAGGGGCCCGGGACTAGCGGTTACAATGAGCAGTTCTTC
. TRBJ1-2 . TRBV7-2 CASSLDGTDGYTF TGTGCCAGCAGCTTAGACGGGACGGATGGCTACACCTTC
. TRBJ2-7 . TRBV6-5 CASSTGTTQEQYF TGTGCCAGCAGTACGGGGACAACTCAAGAGCAGTACTTC
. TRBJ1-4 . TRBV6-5 CASRTTKGELFF TGTGCCAGCAGGACGACTAAGGGGGAACTGTTTTTT
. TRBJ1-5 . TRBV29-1 CSVSDTYNQPQHF TGCAGCGTCTCTGACACTTACAATCAGCCCCAGCATTTT
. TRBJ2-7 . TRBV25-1 CASSLRGDEQYF TGTGCCAGCAGTCTCAGGGGAGACGAGCAGTACTTC
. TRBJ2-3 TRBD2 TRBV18 CASSPSLAGGSDTQYF TGTGCCAGCTCACCTTCACTAGCGGGGGGGTCAGATACGCAGTATTTT
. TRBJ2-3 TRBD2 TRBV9 CASSVSGGSTDTQYF TGTGCCAGCAGCGTAAGCGGGGGGAGCACAGATACGCAGTATTTT
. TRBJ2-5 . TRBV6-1 CASSDRGRGETQYF TGTGCCAGCAGTGACAGGGGAAGAGGGGAGACCCAGTACTTC